Shown below are 24 T cell receptor beta chains from a single sample sequenced in a study of blood T cell repertoires in COVID-19. Libraries were prepared by immunoSEQ multiplex PCR; TCRdb keeps only in-frame clonotypes and omits some of them. Of about 62,000 clones listed, about nine tenths are singletons. Sequencing used peripheral blood. Receptor source: a human donor in a cohort sampled during active COVID-19.

This clone was recorded once. J is TRBJ2-1 and V is TRBV19, with 11 bases fitting TRBD2. V shed 1 base and J 1 base; nucleotides not matched to a gene: 9. This CDR3 is built from 19 residues. The germline V gene has CDR1 LNHDA and CDR2 SQIVND (reference sequence). CDR3 sequence (DNA): TGTGCCAGTAGTATAGCCCAGACTAGCGGGGACCTTTCCTACAATGAGCAGTTCTTC. Translating it yields CASSIAQTSGDLSYNEQFF.

The V gene is TRBV9, the J gene TRBJ1-5; D is perhaps TRBD1 (6 bases). V dropped 4 bases and J dropped 7 bases, with 18 bases sitting between them. The CDR3 extends over 15 amino acids. CDR1 and CDR2 from the germline V gene are SGDLS and YYNGEE. Here the CDR3 reads CASSSGHSLGQPQHF. The CDR3 nucleotides read TGTGCCAGCAGCTCGGGACACTCCCTGGGCCAGCCCCAGCATTTT.

The chain joins TRBV7-2 to TRBJ2-7; D ambiguous. Trimming took 3 bases from V and 2 from J, leaving 8 bases between them. The CDR3 loop spans 13 amino acids. The germline gives CDR1 SGHTA, CDR2 FQGNSA. The CDR3 protein is CASSFNPAYEQYF. DNA of the CDR3: TGTGCCAGCAGCTTTAATCCCGCCTACGAGCAGTACTTC.

The chain uses TRBV6-5 and TRBJ1-1; D possibly corresponds to TRBD1 (5 bases). This CDR3 contains 14 residues. Per the germline V gene, CDR1 is MNHEY and CDR2 is SVGAGI. V gave up 7 bases and J gave up 1 base, with 13 bases separating them. The CDR3 DNA sequence: TGTGCCAGCAACCCGGGACTCGCGAACACTGAAGCTTTCTTT. This translates into CASNPGLANTEAFF.

V usage is TRBV30 and J usage is TRBJ1-2; D is ambiguous. Trimming left V 0 bases short and J 2 bases short, with 13 bases between. CDR1 is GTSNPN, CDR2 SVGIG, per germline (reference sequence). The length of the CDR3 is 15 residues. The CDR3 nucleotides are TGTGCCTGGAGTGTGTCCGGGGAAGGGAACTATGGCTACACCTTC. Its translation: CAWSVSGEGNYGYTF.

This chain links TRBV6-2 or TRBV6-3 with TRBJ2-5, with 8 positions matching TRBD1. V lost 0 bases and J lost 4; bases outside the gene matches: 7. In germline, CDR1 is MNHEY, CDR2 SVGEGT. CDR3 length: 16 residues. The CDR3: CASSYSPGGLGETQYF. DNA of the CDR3: TGTGCCAGCAGTTACTCCCCAGGGGGCCTCGGAGAGACCCAGTACTTC.

V and J are TRBV28 and TRBJ2-2, with 8 bases lining up with TRBD1. Germline trimming cut 6 bases from V and 1 base from J; bases unmatched to any gene: 13. The germline V gene encodes CDR1 MDHEN and CDR2 SYDVKM. This CDR3 has 18 amino acids. CDR3 nucleotide sequence: TGTGCCAGCAGCCGAACGACAGGGGCCCCCCTGAACACCGGGGAGCTGTTTTTT. As protein: CASSRTTGAPLNTGELFF. The complete variable domain, with remaining parts taken from reference TRBV28 and TRBJ2-2, reads DVKVTQSSRYLVKRTGEKVFLECVQDMDHENMFWYRQDPGLGLRLIYFSYDVKMKEKGDIPEGYSVSREKKERFSLILESASTNQTSMYLCASSRTTGAPLNTGELFFGEGSRLTVL.

The chain uses TRBV19 and TRBJ2-3, with 12 positions matching TRBD2. Germline values: CDR1 LNHDA, CDR2 SQIVND (reference sequence). Trimming at V came to 6 bases and at J to 3 bases, leaving 1 base not matched to a gene. This CDR3 is 14 amino acids long. The CDR3 region has the DNA TGTGCCAGTAGCCTAGCGGGGGGGACAGATACGCAGTATTTT. Translation: CASSLAGGTDTQYF.

The genes are TRBV5-1 and TRBJ2-7, with TRBD2 identical over 8 bases. With V trimmed by 2 bases and J by 3 bases, 7 bases remained unmatched. The CDR3 is made up of 15 amino acids. Germline V lookup: CDR1 SGHRS, CDR2 YFSETQ. CDR3 coding DNA: TGCGCCAGCAGCTTTGATAGCGGGGTCCGCTACGAGCAGTACTTC. Protein: CASSFDSGVRYEQYF.

The rearrangement links TRBV25-1 to TRBJ1-2; D possibly corresponds to TRBD1 (5 bases). The V and J ends lost 3 bases and 8 bases respectively, with 13 bases between them. The germline V gene has CDR1 MGHDK and CDR2 SYGVNS. This CDR3 comprises 13 residues. CDR3 region: CASSDGGEGGYTF. The CDR3 coding sequence is TGTGCCAGCAGTGACGGGGGGGAGGGAGGCTACACCTTC.

This chain joins TRBV12-3 or TRBV12-4 and TRBJ1-1, with D uncertain. This CDR3 spans 13 amino acids. The V and J ends lost 6 bases and 7 bases respectively, with 15 bases between them. The CDR3 sequence is CASSPLQEHEAFF. CDR3 sequence (DNA): TGTGCCAGCAGCCCTTTACAAGAACATGAAGCTTTCTTT.

The chain employs TRBV10-1 and TRBJ2-1, with 8 bases identical to TRBD2. V gave up 7 bases and J gave up 10 bases; unmatched junction bases: 12. Germline V lookup: CDR1 WNHNN, CDR2 SYGVQD (reference sequence). This CDR3 region has 14 residues. The CDR3 region is CASTGGGLDKEQFF. The CDR3 nucleotides are TGCGCCAGCACTGGCGGGGGACTAGATAAGGAGCAGTTCTTC.

The gene calls are TRBV9 and TRBJ2-3, with 7 bases identical to TRBD1. CDR3 size: 19 residues. The junction had 23 bases not matched to a gene; V was cut back by 4 bases and J by 6 bases. Germline lookup yields CDR1 SGDLS and CDR2 YYNGEE. The CDR3 DNA reads TGTGCCAGCAGCCCCCCTCGACAGGGAAGGACCGGGGTGTGGGATACGCAGTATTTT. Protein product: CASSPPRQGRTGVWDTQYF.

The rearrangement links TRBV7-3 to TRBJ2-7, with unresolved D. V dropped 2 bases and J dropped 2 bases, with 7 bases sitting between them. CDR1 and CDR2 from the germline V gene are SGHTA and FQGTGA. This CDR3 is built from 13 residues. The CDR3 spells CASSLSNTYEQYF. The CDR3 DNA reads TGTGCCAGCAGCTTATCCAACACCTACGAGCAGTACTTC.

This chain connects TRBV6-2 or TRBV6-3 to TRBJ2-7; D not resolved. The CDR3 consists of 14 residues. Germline V gene sequence: CDR1 MNHEY, CDR2 SVGEGT. V was pared by 2 bases and J by 7 bases, with 15 bases between. Here the CDR3 DNA reads TGTGCCAGCAGTTACAGTCTCCTTTCGAGGGAGCAGTACTTC. Protein: CASSYSLLSREQYF.

V usage is TRBV10-3 and J usage is TRBJ2-3, with TRBD2 matching 9 bases. Germline CDR1 reads ENHRY; CDR2 reads SYGVKD. The CDR3 consists of 15 residues. J was trimmed by 0 bases and V by 4 bases; bases with no gene match: 2. The CDR3 spells CAISASGASTDTQYF. The CDR3 DNA follows: TGTGCCATCAGTGCTAGCGGGGCTAGCACAGATACGCAGTATTTT.

The gene calls are TRBV28 and TRBJ1-5, with D tentatively TRBD1 (6 bases). The CDR3 runs 13 residues. Germline CDR1 MDHEN, CDR2 SYDVKM. The ends were cut back, 6 bases at V and 6 bases at J, with 12 bases in the middle. The CDR3 reads CASRPQGFQPQHF. For the CDR3, the DNA is TGTGCCAGCAGACCCCAGGGGTTTCAGCCCCAGCATTTT.

The chain carries TRBV19 and TRBJ1-5, with D maybe TRBD1 (6 bases). In germline, CDR1 is LNHDA, CDR2 SQIVND (reference sequence). V lost 4 bases and J 6 bases, leaving 13 bases between the germline ends. The CDR3 runs 14 residues. CDR3 protein: CASSTSTGFQPQHF. The CDR3 region has the DNA TGTGCCAGTAGTACTTCTACAGGGTTTCAGCCCCAGCATTTT. Complete variable domain (other parts from reference TRBV19 and TRBJ1-5): DGGITQSPKYLFRKEGQNVTLSCEQNLNHDAMYWYRQDPGQGLRLIYYSQIVNDFQKGDIAEGYSVSREKKESFPLTVTSAQKNPTAFYLCASSTSTGFQPQHFGDGTRLSIL.

This sequence joins TRBV12-5 and TRBJ2-7; weak D call: TRBD1 (6 bases). The V gene lost 4 bases and the J gene lost 5 bases, with 18 bases spanning the gap. CDR3 length: 15 residues. Germline V CDR1 and CDR2: LGHNT, FRNRAP. The CDR3 loop is CASGSPTGMTHEQYF. Here the CDR3 DNA reads TGTGCTAGTGGTTCCCCGACAGGAATGACCCACGAGCAGTACTTC.

V gene TRBV30 combines with J gene TRBJ2-1; 10 nucleotides agree with TRBD1. The V segment lost 3 bases and the J segment 6 bases; nucleotides outside the gene matches: 5. The CDR3 loop spans 14 amino acids. The germline V gene has CDR1 GTSNPN and CDR2 SVGIG (reference sequence). CDR3 residues: CAWSPGQGFNEQFF. DNA for the CDR3: TGTGCCTGGAGCCCGGGACAGGGGTTCAATGAGCAGTTCTTC.

The chain employs TRBV5-4 and TRBJ2-3, with unresolved D. The CDR3 spans 14 residues. Germline values: CDR1 SGHNT, CDR2 YYREEE (reference sequence). Trimming shortened V by 4 bases and J by 3 bases, and 12 bases separated the two germline ends. CDR3 protein: CASSLNTKTDTQYF. The CDR3 DNA sequence: TGTGCCAGCAGCCTAAATACGAAAACAGATACGCAGTATTTT.

CDR3 sequence: CASSLARGGLRPQHF. The CDR3 DNA reads TGTGCCAGCAGCTTAGCGCGGGGGGGGCTACGACCCCAGCATTTT. The genes are TRBV7-2 and TRBJ1-5; tentative D call: TRBD1 (6 bases). This CDR3 is 15 amino acids long. Germline loops: CDR1 SGHTA, CDR2 FQGNSA. V shed 0 bases and J shed 10 bases, with 16 bases lying between them.

The chain combines TRBV27 with TRBJ1-2; D uncertain. The germline CDR1 and CDR2 sequences are MNHEY and SMNVEV (reference sequence). The CDR3 consists of 13 residues. V was shortened by 6 bases and J by 0 bases, with 8 bases between the two germline ends. CDR3 in DNA: TGTGCCAGCAGCTCCGTCCCTAACTATGGCTACACCTTC. This encodes CASSSVPNYGYTF.

This chain links TRBV7-8 with TRBJ1-5; the match to TRBD1 covers 8 bases. The CDR3 is 13 amino acids. The V gene end was trimmed by 6 bases and the J gene end by 4 bases; junction bases not matched to a gene: 2. Germline CDR1 reads SGHVS; CDR2 reads FQNEAQ. The CDR3 sequence: CASSTGGNQPQHF. The CDR3 DNA sequence: TGTGCCAGCAGTACAGGGGGGAATCAGCCCCAGCATTTT.